This TCR beta chain emerged from a study of OX40 agonist ivuxolimab in advanced cancers. Background on the study: In this trial design, patients received ivuxolimab intravenously at 0.01 to 10 mg/kg every 2 weeks. Every patient in dose escalation had hepatocellular carcinoma, melanoma, renal cell or head and neck cancer.

CDR3 size: 20 residues. Trimming removed 3 bases from V and 0 bases from J; junction bases left unmatched: 9. Germline CDR1 is SNHLY and CDR2 is FYNNEI. As concerns this clone: Its antigen is unidentified.

Study-level points and caveats: Fewer expanded clones were found on average in CD4+ than in CD8+ T cells. Low normalized T-cell clonal expansion also characterized some of the nonresponders.

TCRdb's table, derived via immunoSEQ multiplex PCR, lists solely in-frame clones and lacks some. Of about 61,000 clones listed, roughly 90% are singletons. This sequence originates from an adult with an advanced solid tumor such as melanoma, head and neck, liver or kidney cancer. This chain uses TRBV2 with TRBJ2-1, with 15 nucleotides matching TRBD2. This specimen was CD4+ or CD8+ T cells sorted from blood, taken in a trial of the OX40 agonist ivuxolimab. In DNA, the CDR3 is TGTGCCAGCAGTGACTTTGGGGGACTAGCGGGAGGTAGCTCCTACAATGAGCAGTTCTTC. As protein: CASSDFGGLAGGSSYNEQFF.